Shown below are 27 T cell receptor beta chains from a single sample sequenced in a study of control samples from healthy donors and cancer patients. Profiling relied on immunoSEQ multiplex PCR, and the TCRdb table lists in-frame clones only, not all of them. Of 140,000 to 150,000 clones in the sample, approximately 94% were seen once. The sample taken for sequencing was blood. Receptor source: a man between 18 and 29 years old in good health.

This clone was found once. The chain links TRBV30 to TRBJ1-5; tentatively, D is TRBD1 (5 bases). Germline CDR1 and CDR2: GTSNPN and SVGIG (reference sequence). The CDR3 extends over 15 amino acids. Trimming left V 0 bases short and J 0 bases short, with 9 bases between. Here the CDR3 DNA reads TGTGCCTGGAGTGTAGGGGATCCTAGCAATCAGCCCCAGCATTTT. As protein: CAWSVGDPSNQPQHF.

A single count supports this clone. The genes are TRBV4-1 and TRBJ2-7, with D possibly TRBD2 on 6 matching bases. This CDR3 region has 13 residues. From germline, CDR1 is MGHRA and CDR2 YSYEKL. V shed 4 bases and J shed 2 bases, with 9 bases lying between them. The CDR3 DNA sequence: TGCGCCAGCAGCCTTGCGGGAACCTACGAGCAGTACTTC. Protein sequence: CASSLAGTYEQYF.

The chain joins TRBV15 to TRBJ2-7; perhaps TRBD1 as D (6 bases). V was cut by 0 bases and J by 1 base, with 16 bases left in between. Germline assignment: CDR1 LNHNV and CDR2 YYDKDF (reference sequence). This CDR3 region has 17 residues. CDR3 in DNA: TGTGCCACCAGCAGAGATCAGGGTCGGGACACTTCCTACGAGCAGTACTTC. It specifies CATSRDQGRDTSYEQYF.

The rearrangement uses TRBV11-3 and TRBJ2-7; D perhaps matches TRBD1 (5 bases). This CDR3 comprises 14 residues. Trimming cost V 6 bases and J 3 bases, with 15 bases left between them. CDR1 is SGHNT and CDR2 is YENEEA in the germline V gene. DNA of the CDR3: TGTGCCAGCAGAAGGAGCGACAGTATCTACGAGCAGTACTTC. This gives the protein CASRRSDSIYEQYF.

The chain has TRBV19 and TRBJ1-1; possible D gene TRBD1, 5 bases. The CDR3 is 12 residues long. The V end was cut by 9 bases, the J end by 3 bases, with 11 bases between. Germline loops: CDR1 LNHDA, CDR2 SQIVND (reference sequence). The CDR3 DNA is TGTGCCAGCAGGGAGGCCGACACTGAAGCTTTCTTT. This sequence encodes CASREADTEAFF.

This clone occurred once. CDR3: CAGQDYPDSSYNEQFF. CDR3 bases: TGTGCCGGACAGGACTACCCAGATAGCTCCTACAATGAGCAGTTCTTC. This rearrangement joins TRBV7-9 to TRBJ2-1; TRBD1 might be the D (7 bases). The V end lost 11 bases, the J end lost 0 bases, and 20 bases lay between the germline ends. The CDR3 consists of 16 residues. Germline CDR1 reads SEHNR; CDR2 reads FQNEAQ (reference sequence).

The chain carries TRBV11-3 and TRBJ1-6; D gene ambiguous. Germline V gene lookup returns CDR1 SGHNT and CDR2 YENEEA. The V end lost 2 bases, the J end lost 6 bases, and 5 bases lay between the germline ends. The CDR3 is made up of 13 amino acids. The CDR3 coding sequence is TGTGCCAGCAGCTTATACATTAATTCACCCCTCCACTTT. Encoded protein: CASSLYINSPLHF.

The chain has TRBV6-4 and TRBJ1-3, with D unresolved. Germline V CDR1 and CDR2: MRHNA, SNTAGT. V lost 8 bases, J lost 6 bases, and 14 bases lay in between. This CDR3 region has 13 residues. CDR3 DNA: TGTGCCAGCCCCGGGAGAGGGAAAAACACCATATATTTT. Residues: CASPGRGKNTIYF.

V usage is TRBV10-2 and J usage is TRBJ1-1; tentative D call: TRBD1 (5 bases). The ends were cut back, 4 bases at V and 4 bases at J, with 13 bases in the middle. The CDR3 contains 14 residues. CDR1 is WSHSY and CDR2 is SAAADI in the germline V gene. DNA for the CDR3: TGCGCCAGCAGTGCCCAGGGAGGGAGCACTGAAGCTTTCTTT. Translation gives CASSAQGGSTEAFF.

The chain has TRBV4-1 and TRBJ2-7, with 11 bases that match TRBD2. Trimming removed 2 bases from V and 1 base from J; junction bases left unmatched: 4. This CDR3 has 16 amino acids. CDR1 and CDR2 (germline): MGHRA, YSYEKL. The CDR3 nucleotides read TGCGCCAGCAGCCAAACTAGGACTAGCGGGTCCTACGAGCAGTACTTC. Translating it yields CASSQTRTSGSYEQYF.

This clone appeared many times. V gene TRBV21-1 combines with J gene TRBJ1-2. TRBV21-1 is reported as a pseudogene. The CDR3 loop spans 15 amino acids. CDR3 region: CASSNRQGPGGGYTF. DNA of the CDR3: TGTGCCAGCAGCAATCGGCAGGGCCCCGGGGGTGGCTACACCTTC.

The V and J genes are TRBV7-3 and TRBJ2-3, with 9 bases matching TRBD2. The V gene end was trimmed by 1 base and the J gene end by 4 bases; junction bases not matched to a gene: 6. This CDR3 has 16 amino acids. CDR1 is SGHTA and CDR2 is FQGTGA in the germline V gene. The CDR3 region has the DNA TGTGCCAGCAGCTTAATGGGGACTAGCTCCGCAGATACGCAGTATTTT. Translated, it gives CASSLMGTSSADTQYF.

This clone was recorded only once. The chain combines TRBV18 with TRBJ2-1, with TRBD2 matching over 14 bases. Germline V gene lookup returns CDR1 KGHSH and CDR2 LQKENI. Trimming cost V 4 bases and J 5 bases; bases outside gene matches: 13. This CDR3 spans 19 amino acids. For the CDR3, the DNA is TGTGCCAGCTCACTACTGGGACTAGCGGGAGTAGGGGGTAACAATGAGCAGTTCTTC. Protein sequence: CASSLLGLAGVGGNNEQFF. Full variable domain (missing parts from reference TRBV18 and TRBJ2-1): NAGVMQNPRHLVRRRGQEARLRCSPMKGHSHVYWYRQLPEEGLKFMVYLQKENIIDESGMPKERFSAEFPKEGPSILRIQQVVRGDSAAYFCASSLLGLAGVGGNNEQFFGPGTRLTVL.

With respect to this clone: Other DNA sequences from this sample encode an identical CDR3 as well. The chain carries TRBV19 and TRBJ2-7; D uncertain. Germline V lookup: CDR1 LNHDA, CDR2 SQIVND (reference sequence). The CDR3 contains 12 residues. Trimming cost V 0 bases and J 3 bases, with 3 bases left between them. The chain's CDR3 is CASSIEGYEQYF. The CDR3 nucleotides read TGTGCCAGTAGTATAGAGGGCTACGAGCAGTACTTC. Drawing the rest from reference TRBV19 and TRBJ2-7, the complete variable domain is DGGITQSPKYLFRKEGQNVTLSCEQNLNHDAMYWYRQDPGQGLRLIYYSQIVNDFQKGDIAEGYSVSREKKESFPLTVTSAQKNPTAFYLCASSIEGYEQYFGPGTRLTVT.

This rearrangement joins TRBV4-1 to TRBJ1-2; weak D call: TRBD1 (5 bases). The CDR3 is 15 amino acids. V was shortened by 1 base and J by 5 bases, with 14 bases between the two germline ends. CDR1 is MGHRA, CDR2 YSYEKL, per germline. The CDR3 DNA follows: TGCGCCAGCAGCCAAGCCCTCCGAAGGGGTTATGGCTACACCTTC. Amino acid sequence: CASSQALRRGYGYTF.

The rearrangement joins TRBV27 to TRBJ2-2; 13 nucleotides align to TRBD2. In germline, CDR1 is MNHEY, CDR2 SMNVEV (reference sequence). This CDR3 is 17 amino acids long. J lost 1 base, V lost 7 bases, and 6 bases had no gene match. CDR3 sequence reads: CASKVLAGGLNTGELFF. Here the CDR3 DNA reads TGTGCCAGCAAGGTACTAGCGGGGGGGCTGAACACCGGGGAGCTGTTTTTT.

The J gene is TRBJ1-2, the V gene TRBV5-1, with 9 positions matching TRBD1. The germline CDR1 and CDR2 sequences are SGHRS and YFSETQ. This CDR3 comprises 18 residues. With V trimmed by 1 base and J by 6 bases, 16 bases remained unmatched. The CDR3 protein is CASSLRVPSDRGRNGYTF. The CDR3, as DNA: TGCGCCAGCAGCTTGCGTGTTCCATCGGACAGGGGACGTAATGGCTACACCTTC. Variable domain in full (rest from reference TRBV5-1 and TRBJ1-2): KAGVTQTPRYLIKTRGQQVTLSCSPISGHRSVSWYQQTPGQGLQFLFEYFSETQRNKGNFPGRFSGRQFSNSRSEMNVSTLELGDSALYLCASSLRVPSDRGRNGYTFGSGTRLTVV.

The genes are TRBV6-6 and TRBJ2-3; possibly TRBD1 or TRBD2 for D (5 bases each). CDR1 and CDR2 from the germline V gene are MNHNY and SVGAGI (reference sequence). Trimming shortened V by 7 bases and J by 0 bases, and 17 bases separated the two germline ends. The length of the CDR3 is 16 residues. CDR3 nucleotide sequence: TGTGCCAGCAATATCTCACCGGGACCAAGCACAGATACGCAGTATTTT. Protein sequence: CASNISPGPSTDTQYF.

Written as DNA, the CDR3 is TGCGCCAGCAGTCTTTACCCTAGCGGGAGTAGTGAGCAGTTCTTC. This sequence encodes CASSLYPSGSSEQFF. This chain links TRBV4-3 with TRBJ2-1; 10 nucleotides agree with TRBD2. Germline CDR1 LGHNA, CDR2 YSLEER. Trimming took 6 bases from V and 9 from J; bases not matched to a gene: 11. The CDR3 length is 15 residues.

The chain carries TRBV25-1 and TRBJ1-2; 7 nucleotides match TRBD1. V trimming: 7 bases; J trimming: 2 bases; junction bases outside the gene matches: 4. From germline, CDR1 is MGHDK and CDR2 SYGVNS. The CDR3 loop spans 13 amino acids. CDR3 sequence reads: CASTTGPNYGYTF. The CDR3, as DNA: TGTGCCAGCACGACAGGGCCGAACTATGGCTACACCTTC.

V usage is TRBV6-2 or TRBV6-3 and J usage is TRBJ2-1; no definite D call. The length of the CDR3 is 12 residues. Trimming stripped 4 bases from V and 7 bases from J, with 8 bases between. In germline, CDR1 is MNHEY, CDR2 SVGEGT. CDR3 sequence reads: CASSLIRNEQFF. In DNA, the CDR3 is TGTGCCAGCAGTTTGATTCGGAATGAGCAGTTCTTC.

The rearrangement uses TRBV4-1 and TRBJ2-1; 8 bases map to TRBD2. The CDR3 has 12 residues. After removal of 5 bases from V and 9 bases from J, the junction contained 3 bases not matched to a gene. Germline loops: CDR1 MGHRA, CDR2 YSYEKL. The CDR3 DNA is TGCGCCAGCAGCGCAAGCGGGAGTGAGCAGTTCTTC. Translated, it gives CASSASGSEQFF.

This chain connects TRBV27 to TRBJ2-2; 11 positions match TRBD1. The V gene end was trimmed by 5 bases and the J gene end by 5 bases; junction bases not matched to a gene: 7. In germline, CDR1 is MNHEY, CDR2 SMNVEV (reference sequence). The CDR3 loop spans 16 amino acids. The CDR3 DNA reads as TGTGCCAGCAGTCCAGTTGGGACAGGGGGGACCGGGGAGCTGTTTTTT. Amino acid sequence: CASSPVGTGGTGELFF.

The gene calls are TRBV6-1 and TRBJ1-6; D possibly corresponds to TRBD1 (6 bases). Looked up from germline, CDR1 is MNHNS and CDR2 is SASEGT. Trimming took 3 bases from V and 9 from J, leaving 12 bases between them. This CDR3 contains 14 residues. The CDR3 DNA reads as TGTGCCAGCAGTGAGAACAGGGCGAGTTCACCCCTCCACTTT. It translates to CASSENRASSPLHF.

This sequence joins TRBV10-2 and TRBJ2-1, with TRBD2 matching over 8 bases. CDR1 WSHSY and CDR2 SAAADI come from the germline V gene. The CDR3 has 13 amino acids. With V trimmed by 7 bases and J by 6 bases, 5 bases remained unmatched. The CDR3, as DNA: TGCGCCAGCATGACTAGCGCTATCAATGAGCAGTTCTTC. This encodes CASMTSAINEQFF.

V is TRBV11-2 and J is TRBJ2-7; maybe TRBD2 (6 bases). Trimming removed 8 bases from V and 3 bases from J, with 14 bases in between. The germline V gene encodes CDR1 SGHAT and CDR2 FQNNGV. This CDR3 region has 13 residues. In DNA form, the CDR3 reads TGTGCCAGCGGAGGAGGAGGGTACTACGAGCAGTACTTC. Amino acid sequence: CASGGGGYYEQYF.

The chain couples TRBV3-1 (or the pseudogene TRBV3-2) to TRBJ2-5, with unresolved D. CDR1 and CDR2 (germline): LGHDT, YNNKEL (reference sequence). The CDR3 has 14 amino acids. The germline V and J ends were trimmed by 4 bases and 5 bases, with 14 bases remaining between them. CDR3 nucleotides: TGTGCCAGCAGCCCCTTGAGCCATTGGGAGACCCAGTACTTC. This sequence encodes CASSPLSHWETQYF.